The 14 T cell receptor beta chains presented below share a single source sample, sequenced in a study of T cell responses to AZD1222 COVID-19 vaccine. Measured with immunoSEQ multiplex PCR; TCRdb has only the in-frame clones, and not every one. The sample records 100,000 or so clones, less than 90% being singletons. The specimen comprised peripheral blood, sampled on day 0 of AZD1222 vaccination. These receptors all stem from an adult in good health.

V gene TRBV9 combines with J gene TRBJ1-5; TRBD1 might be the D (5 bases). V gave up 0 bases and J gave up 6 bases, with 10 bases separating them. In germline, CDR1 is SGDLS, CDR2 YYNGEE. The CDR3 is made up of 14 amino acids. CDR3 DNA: TGTGCCAGCAGCGTAGATCCAGGGAGTCAGCCCCAGCATTTT. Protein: CASSVDPGSQPQHF.

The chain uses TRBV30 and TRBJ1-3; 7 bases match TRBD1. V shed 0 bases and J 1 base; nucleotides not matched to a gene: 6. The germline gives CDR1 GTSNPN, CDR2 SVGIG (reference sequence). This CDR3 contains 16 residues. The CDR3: CAWSVQGQLSGNTIYF. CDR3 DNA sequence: TGTGCCTGGAGTGTACAGGGACAGCTATCTGGAAACACCATATATTTT.

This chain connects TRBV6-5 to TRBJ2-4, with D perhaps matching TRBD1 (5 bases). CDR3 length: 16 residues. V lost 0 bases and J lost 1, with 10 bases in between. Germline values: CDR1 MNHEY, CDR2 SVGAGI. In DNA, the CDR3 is TGTGCCAGCAGTTACTCGACGAAGGGGGCCAAAAACATTCAGTACTTC. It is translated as CASSYSTKGAKNIQYF.

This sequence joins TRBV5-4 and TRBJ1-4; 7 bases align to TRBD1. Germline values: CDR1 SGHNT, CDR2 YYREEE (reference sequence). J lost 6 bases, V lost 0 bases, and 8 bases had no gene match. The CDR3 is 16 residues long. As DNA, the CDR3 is TGTGCCAGCAGCTTGGATCCGACAGGGACTTATGAAAAACTGTTTTTT. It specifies CASSLDPTGTYEKLFF.

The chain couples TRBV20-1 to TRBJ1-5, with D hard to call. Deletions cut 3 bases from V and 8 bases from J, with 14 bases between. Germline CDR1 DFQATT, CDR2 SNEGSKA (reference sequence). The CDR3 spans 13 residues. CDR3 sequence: CSASLRTVEPQHF. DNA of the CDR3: TGCAGTGCTAGTCTAAGGACGGTAGAGCCCCAGCATTTT.

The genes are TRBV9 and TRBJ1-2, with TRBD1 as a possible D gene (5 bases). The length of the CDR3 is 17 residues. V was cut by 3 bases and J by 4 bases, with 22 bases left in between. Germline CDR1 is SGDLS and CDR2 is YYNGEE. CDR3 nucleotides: TGTGCCAGCAGCGCCCAAAGCGGTAGGGGTTCTCTCTATGGCTACACCTTC. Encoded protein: CASSAQSGRGSLYGYTF.

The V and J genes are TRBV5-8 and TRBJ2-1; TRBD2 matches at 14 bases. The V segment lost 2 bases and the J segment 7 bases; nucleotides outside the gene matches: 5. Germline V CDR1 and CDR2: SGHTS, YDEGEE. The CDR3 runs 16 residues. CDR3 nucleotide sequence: TGTGCCAGCAGCTTTTCCGGGACTAGCGGGAGAAATGAGCAGTTCTTC. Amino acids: CASSFSGTSGRNEQFF.

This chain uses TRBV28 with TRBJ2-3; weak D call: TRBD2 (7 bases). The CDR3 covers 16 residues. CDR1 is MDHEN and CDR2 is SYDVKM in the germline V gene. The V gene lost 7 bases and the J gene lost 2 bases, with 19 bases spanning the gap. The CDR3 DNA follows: TGTGCCAGCACCCTAAGGGGGGGGATTCCCACAGATACGCAGTATTTT. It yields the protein CASTLRGGIPTDTQYF.

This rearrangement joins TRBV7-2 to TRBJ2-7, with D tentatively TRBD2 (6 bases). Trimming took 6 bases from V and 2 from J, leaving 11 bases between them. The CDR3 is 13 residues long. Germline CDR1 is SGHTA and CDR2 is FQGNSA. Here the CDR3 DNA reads TGTGCCAGCAGGCCCCCGGGAGCCTACGAGCAGTACTTC. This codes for CASRPPGAYEQYF.

CDR3 loop: CATSTLRDAISGANVLTF. The CDR3 DNA reads as TGTGCCACCAGCACCCTCCGGGACGCCATTTCTGGGGCCAACGTCCTGACTTTC. J is TRBJ2-6 and V is TRBV15, with D perhaps assigned TRBD1 or TRBD2 (5 bases each). This CDR3 contains 18 residues. Trimming removed 4 bases from V and 1 base from J, with 17 bases in between. Germline-derived CDR1 and CDR2 are LNHNV and YYDKDF (reference sequence).

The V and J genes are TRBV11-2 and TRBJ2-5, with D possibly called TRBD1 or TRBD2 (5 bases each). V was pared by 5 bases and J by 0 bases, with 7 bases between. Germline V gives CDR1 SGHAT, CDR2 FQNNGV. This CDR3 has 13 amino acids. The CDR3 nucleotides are TGTGCCAGCAGCCGGGACCACCAAGAGACCCAGTACTTC. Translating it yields CASSRDHQETQYF.

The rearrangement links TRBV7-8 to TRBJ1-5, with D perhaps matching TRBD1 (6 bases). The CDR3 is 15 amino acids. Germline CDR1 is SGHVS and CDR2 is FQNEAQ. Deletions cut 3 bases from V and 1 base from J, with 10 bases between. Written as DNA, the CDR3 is TGTGCCAGCAGCTTGTTTGGACAGAGCAATCAGCCCCAGCATTTT. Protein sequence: CASSLFGQSNQPQHF.

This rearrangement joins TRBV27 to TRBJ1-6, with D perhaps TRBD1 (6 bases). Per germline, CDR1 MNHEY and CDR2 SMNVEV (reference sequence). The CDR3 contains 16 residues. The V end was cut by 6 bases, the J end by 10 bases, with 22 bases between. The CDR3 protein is CASRSFGGSGGSPLHF. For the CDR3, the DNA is TGTGCCAGCAGGTCTTTCGGGGGCTCGGGGGGCTCACCCCTCCACTTT.

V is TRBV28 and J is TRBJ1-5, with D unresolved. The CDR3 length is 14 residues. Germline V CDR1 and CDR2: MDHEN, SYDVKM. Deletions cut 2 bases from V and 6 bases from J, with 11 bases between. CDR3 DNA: TGTGCCAGCAGTTTAACGGGTGGTGGTCAGCCCCAGCATTTT. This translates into CASSLTGGGQPQHF.